The clone carrying this TCR beta chain was detected a few times. Its antigen remains unknown. The data were obtained in a study of graft-versus-host responses after intestinal transplantation. About the study: Recipients uniformly received anti-thymocyte globulin induction, followed by tacrolimus and steroids for three to four years.

Only in-frame clones appear in the TCRdb table, and some are missing; sequencing was by immunoSEQ multiplex PCR. Of more than 65,000 clones listed, about 90% are singletons. Study-wide results and caveats: Present in recipient marrow, GvH clones included some that appeared first in ileum or blood. High graft-versus-host to host-versus-graft clonal ratios were found in allografts of patients who had graft-donor T cell macrochimerism. Peak levels of circulating GvH clones tracked with early post-transplant HvG declines.

V was shortened by 5 bases and J by 8 bases, with 9 bases between the two germline ends. The germline V gene has CDR1 SQVTM and CDR2 ANQGSEA. The CDR3 has 10 amino acids. The sample was unstimulated CD8+ T cells sorted from spleen or lymph node cells, taken before intestinal transplant. The TCR was taken from a human donor who received an intestinal transplant. V usage is TRBV29-1 and J usage is TRBJ1-2, with D unclear. The CDR3 here is CSVPLEGYTF. CDR3 nucleotides: TGCAGCGTTCCCCTCGAGGGCTACACCTTC.